These 15 T cell receptor beta chains were sequenced from one sample in a study of cytomegalovirus exposure and HLA in healthy donors. PCR primers comprised 60 Vbeta and 13 Jbeta primers. Assay used: immunoSEQ multiplex PCR; TCRdb lists only in-frame clones, some missing. The repertoire holds about 69,000 clones, with about 75% as singletons. The sequenced sample was PBMCs. These receptors were obtained from a man younger than 30 in good health and CMV-seronegative.

The CDR3 DNA follows: TGTGCCAGCAGCCCCGGGTTCGGGGGGCTGGCAGATACGCAGTATTTT. This encodes CASSPGFGGLADTQYF. V usage is TRBV11-3 and J usage is TRBJ2-3; perhaps TRBD2 as D (7 bases). This CDR3 contains 16 residues. Trimming pared 5 bases from V and 4 bases from J, leaving 19 bases between. Looked up from germline, CDR1 is SGHNT and CDR2 is YENEEA.

The sample holds a few counts of this clone. The gene calls are TRBV7-8 and TRBJ2-2; D might be TRBD2 (5 bases). Trimming shortened V by 1 base and J by 1 base, and 7 bases separated the two germline ends. The V gene's germline CDR1 is SGHVS and CDR2 FQNEAQ. The CDR3 sequence is 15 residues long. The CDR3 loop is CASSLVSENTGELFF. CDR3 sequence (DNA): TGTGCCAGCAGCTTAGTTAGCGAGAACACCGGGGAGCTGTTTTTT.

This clone was recorded once. V and J are TRBV11-2 and TRBJ2-7; D is possibly TRBD1 (6 bases). Germline CDR1 SGHAT, CDR2 FQNNGV. The CDR3 runs to 15 residues. Deletions cut 3 bases from V and 3 bases from J, with 15 bases between. The CDR3, as DNA: TGTGCCAGCAGCTTGGTGAACAGGGAAATCTACGAGCAGTACTTC. It is translated as CASSLVNREIYEQYF. The full variable domain, its missing parts supplied by reference TRBV11-2 and TRBJ2-7, is EAGVAQSPRYKIIEKRQSVAFWCNPISGHATLYWYQQILGQGPKLLIQFQNNGVVDDSQLPKDRFSAERLKGVDSTLKIQPAKLEDSAVYLCASSLVNREIYEQYFGPGTRLTVT.

The chain recombines TRBV19 with TRBJ1-2, with 9 bases matching TRBD1. The CDR3 sequence is 14 residues long. CDR1 and CDR2 from the germline V gene are LNHDA and SQIVND (reference sequence). V was clipped by 4 bases and J by 4 bases; unmatched bases: 4. This chain's CDR3 is CASSRRDRAYGYTF. For the CDR3, the DNA is TGTGCCAGTAGTAGGCGGGACAGGGCCTATGGCTACACCTTC.

This clone is a singleton in its sample. CDR3 residues: CASSLEAGGETQYF. The CDR3 DNA is TGCGCCAGCAGCTTGGAGGCAGGGGGTGAGACCCAGTACTTC. The chain is built from TRBV5-1 and TRBJ2-5; TRBD1 aligns across 7 bases. J gave up 5 bases and V 0 bases, and 4 bases lay outside the gene matches. The CDR3 loop spans 14 amino acids. Germline V gene data show CDR1 as SGHRS and CDR2 as YFSETQ.

This clone turned up a few times. The genes are TRBV28 and TRBJ1-1; 8 bases fit TRBD1. The V gene end was trimmed by 6 bases and the J gene end by 8 bases; junction bases not matched to a gene: 14. The CDR3 is 15 residues long. Germline-derived CDR1 and CDR2 are MDHEN and SYDVKM. The CDR3 DNA follows: TGTGCCAGCAGCCCCAGGACAGGGTATGTCATGGAAGCTTTCTTT. It yields the protein CASSPRTGYVMEAFF. The full variable domain, with the rest looked up from reference TRBV28 and TRBJ1-1, is DVKVTQSSRYLVKRTGEKVFLECVQDMDHENMFWYRQDPGLGLRLIYFSYDVKMKEKGDIPEGYSVSREKKERFSLILESASTNQTSMYLCASSPRTGYVMEAFFGQGTRLTVV.

This chain joins TRBV6-5 and TRBJ2-7, with D tentatively TRBD1 (6 bases). The CDR3 spans 16 residues. V was cut by 4 bases and J by 3 bases, with 19 bases left in between. The germline gives CDR1 MNHEY, CDR2 SVGAGI. The CDR3 spells CASSSPGTPWGYEQYF. The CDR3 DNA follows: TGTGCCAGCAGTTCCCCAGGGACACCCTGGGGCTACGAGCAGTACTTC.

The V call is TRBV7-2, the J call TRBJ1-2; TRBD1 agrees at 9 bases. In germline, CDR1 is SGHTA, CDR2 FQGNSA. The CDR3 has 13 residues. Trimming cost V 7 bases and J 6 bases; bases outside gene matches: 6. CDR3: CASTRDRGNGYTF. CDR3 DNA: TGTGCCAGCACCCGAGACAGGGGGAATGGCTACACCTTC.

The chain is built from TRBV15 and TRBJ1-5; no clear D. The length of the CDR3 is 15 residues. Deletions cut 8 bases from V and 7 bases from J, with 21 bases between. Germline V lookup: CDR1 LNHNV, CDR2 YYDKDF (reference sequence). The CDR3 DNA follows: TGTGCCACCCGGGGTGCAAGGAAGGTGAGGCAGCCCCAGCATTTT. Translating it yields CATRGARKVRQPQHF.

This clone was seen a few times. CDR3 nucleotide sequence: TGTGCCAGCTCACAAGCGGTTGGGAAAGCTTTGGATGAGCAGTTCTTC. Its translation is CASSQAVGKALDEQFF. The chain carries TRBV18 and TRBJ2-1; maybe TRBD2 (5 bases). Germline CDR1 reads KGHSH; CDR2 reads LQKENI. The CDR3 length is 16 residues. V lost 4 bases, J lost 8 bases, and 21 bases lay in between.

This rearrangement joins TRBV15 to TRBJ2-7, with D unclear. The germline V and J ends were trimmed by 0 bases and 0 bases, with 6 bases remaining between them. The germline V gene encodes CDR1 LNHNV and CDR2 YYDKDF (reference sequence). CDR3 length: 14 residues. In nucleotides, the CDR3 is TGTGCCACCAGCAGAGACTGGGGCTCCTACGAGCAGTACGTC. Translated, it gives CATSRDWGSYEQYV.

The CDR3 DNA reads TGTGCCAGCAGCCCCTACAGTGGCATGAACACTGAAGCTTTCTTT. It encodes CASSPYSGMNTEAFF. This chain links TRBV7-6 with TRBJ1-1; D gene ambiguous. V lost 5 bases and J 0 bases, leaving 13 bases between the germline ends. CDR1 SGHVS and CDR2 FNYEAQ come from the germline V gene. The CDR3 consists of 15 residues. The whole variable domain, remainder taken from reference TRBV7-6 and TRBJ1-1, is GAGVSQSPRYKVTKRGQDVALRCDPISGHVSLYWYRQALGQGPEFLTYFNYEAQQDKSGLPNDRFSAERPEGSISTLTIQRTEQRDSAMYRCASSPYSGMNTEAFFGQGTRLTVV.

The chain employs TRBV2 and TRBJ2-6; D remains unclear. The CDR3 has 14 amino acids. The germline V gene encodes CDR1 SNHLY and CDR2 FYNNEI. V gave up 4 bases and J gave up 4 bases, with 8 bases separating them. Here the CDR3 reads CASSGVSGANVLTF. The CDR3 nucleotides are TGTGCCAGCAGTGGCGTATCCGGGGCCAACGTCCTGACTTTC.

This chain joins TRBV6-5 and TRBJ2-7; 7 bases map to TRBD1. Germline V gene data show CDR1 as MNHEY and CDR2 as SVGAGI. The CDR3 runs 13 residues. V trimming: 2 bases; J trimming: 6 bases; junction bases outside the gene matches: 4. DNA of the CDR3: TGTGCCAGCAGTTACGGACAGGCCGGCGAGCAGTACTTC. Its translation: CASSYGQAGEQYF.

The rearrangement links TRBV11-2 to TRBJ2-2; 9 nucleotides line up with TRBD1. V dropped 5 bases and J dropped 4; count of bases not matched to a gene: 8. Looked up from germline, CDR1 is SGHAT and CDR2 is FQNNGV. The CDR3 contains 16 residues. The CDR3 DNA reads TGTGCCAGCAGCATCCGGGGACAGGGTCTCACCGGGGAGCTGTTTTTT. This gives the protein CASSIRGQGLTGELFF.